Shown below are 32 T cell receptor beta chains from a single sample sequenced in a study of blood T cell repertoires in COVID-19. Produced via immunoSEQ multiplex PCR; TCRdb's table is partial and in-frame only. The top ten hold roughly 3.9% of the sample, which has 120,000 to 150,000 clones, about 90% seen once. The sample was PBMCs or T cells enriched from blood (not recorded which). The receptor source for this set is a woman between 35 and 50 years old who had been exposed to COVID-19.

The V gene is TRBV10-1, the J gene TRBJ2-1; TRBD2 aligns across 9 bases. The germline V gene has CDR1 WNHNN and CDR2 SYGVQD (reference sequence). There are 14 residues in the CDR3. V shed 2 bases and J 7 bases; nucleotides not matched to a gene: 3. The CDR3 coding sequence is TGCGCCAGCAGTGAGGGCGGGGGGGCTAATGAGCAGTTCTTC. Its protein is CASSEGGGANEQFF.

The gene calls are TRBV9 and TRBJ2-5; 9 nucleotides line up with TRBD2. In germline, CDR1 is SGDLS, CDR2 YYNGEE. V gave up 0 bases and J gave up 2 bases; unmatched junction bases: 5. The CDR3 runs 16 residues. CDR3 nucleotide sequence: TGTGCCAGCAGCGTAGAGGGACTAGCAGGTCAAGAGACCCAGTACTTC. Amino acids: CASSVEGLAGQETQYF.

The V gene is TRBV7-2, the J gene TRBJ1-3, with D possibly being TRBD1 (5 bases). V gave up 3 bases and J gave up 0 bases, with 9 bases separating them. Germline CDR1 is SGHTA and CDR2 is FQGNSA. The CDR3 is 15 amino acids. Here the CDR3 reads CASSFLRGSGNTIYF. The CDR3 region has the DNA TGTGCCAGCAGCTTCCTTAGGGGCTCTGGAAACACCATATATTTT.

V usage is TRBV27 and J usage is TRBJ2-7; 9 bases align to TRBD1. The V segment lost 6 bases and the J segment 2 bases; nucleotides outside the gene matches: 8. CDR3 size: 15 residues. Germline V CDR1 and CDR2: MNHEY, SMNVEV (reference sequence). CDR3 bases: TGTGCCAGCAGAAGATGGACAGGGGCCACCTACGAGCAGTACTTC. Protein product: CASRRWTGATYEQYF.

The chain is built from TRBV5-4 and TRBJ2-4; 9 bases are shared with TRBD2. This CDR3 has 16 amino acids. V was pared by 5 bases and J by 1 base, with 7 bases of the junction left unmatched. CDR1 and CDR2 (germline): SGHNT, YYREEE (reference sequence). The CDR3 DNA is TGTGCCAGCAGTCAAGCTAGCGGGGTGGCCAAAAACATTCAGTACTTC. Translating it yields CASSQASGVAKNIQYF.

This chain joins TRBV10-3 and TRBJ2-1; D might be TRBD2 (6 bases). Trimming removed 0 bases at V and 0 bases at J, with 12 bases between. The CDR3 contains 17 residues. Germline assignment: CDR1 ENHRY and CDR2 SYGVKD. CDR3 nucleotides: TGTGCCATCAGTGAGTCGGGTAGCGGAAACTCCTACAATGAGCAGTTCTTC. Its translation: CAISESGSGNSYNEQFF.

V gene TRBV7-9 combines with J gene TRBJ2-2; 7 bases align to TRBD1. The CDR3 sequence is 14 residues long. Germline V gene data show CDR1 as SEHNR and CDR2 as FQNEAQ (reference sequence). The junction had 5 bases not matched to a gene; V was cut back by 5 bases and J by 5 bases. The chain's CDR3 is CASSVTGKTGELFF. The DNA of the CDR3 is TGTGCCAGCAGCGTGACAGGGAAGACCGGGGAGCTGTTTTTT.

In DNA, the CDR3 is TGTGCCAGCAGCGTAGAGGGTACAGGGCAGCCCCAGCATTTT. Its protein product is CASSVEGTGQPQHF. This chain uses TRBV9 with TRBJ1-5, with D possibly TRBD1 on 6 matching bases. Trimming left V 0 bases short and J 7 bases short, with 11 bases between. The length of the CDR3 is 14 residues. CDR1 and CDR2 from the germline V gene are SGDLS and YYNGEE.

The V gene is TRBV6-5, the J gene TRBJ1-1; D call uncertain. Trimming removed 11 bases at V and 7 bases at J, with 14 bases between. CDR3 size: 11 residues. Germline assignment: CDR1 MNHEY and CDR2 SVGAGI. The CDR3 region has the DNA TGTGCCTGCCCCAGTGAGGGTGAAGCTTTCTTT. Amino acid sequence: CACPSEGEAFF.

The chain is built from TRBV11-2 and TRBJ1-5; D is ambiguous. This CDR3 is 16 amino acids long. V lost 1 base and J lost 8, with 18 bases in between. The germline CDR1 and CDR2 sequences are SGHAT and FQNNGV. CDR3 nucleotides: TGTGCCAGCAGCTTAGGTCAATGGGCAGCCACGGAGCCCCAGCATTTT. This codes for CASSLGQWAATEPQHF.

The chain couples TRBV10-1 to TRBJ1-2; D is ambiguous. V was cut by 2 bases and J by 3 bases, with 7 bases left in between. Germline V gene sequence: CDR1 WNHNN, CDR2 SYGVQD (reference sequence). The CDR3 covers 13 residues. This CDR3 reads CASSEGLHYGYTF. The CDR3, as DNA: TGCGCCAGCAGTGAGGGCCTTCACTATGGCTACACCTTC.

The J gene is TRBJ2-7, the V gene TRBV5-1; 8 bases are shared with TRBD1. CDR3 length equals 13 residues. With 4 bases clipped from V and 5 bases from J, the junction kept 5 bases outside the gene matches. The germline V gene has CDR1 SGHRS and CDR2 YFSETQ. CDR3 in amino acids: CASSVTGDNEQYF. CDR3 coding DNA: TGCGCCAGCAGCGTGACAGGGGACAACGAGCAGTACTTC.

CDR3 sequence (DNA): TGTGCCATTTCCTCTCAGGGGGCCTATGGCTATGGCTACACCTTC. Translated, it gives CAISSQGAYGYGYTF. The V and J genes are TRBV19 and TRBJ1-2, with TRBD1 matching 8 bases. CDR1 is LNHDA, CDR2 SQIVND, per germline (reference sequence). Losses at the gene ends were 10 bases for V and 4 bases for J; bases not matched to a gene: 14. This CDR3 is 15 amino acids long.

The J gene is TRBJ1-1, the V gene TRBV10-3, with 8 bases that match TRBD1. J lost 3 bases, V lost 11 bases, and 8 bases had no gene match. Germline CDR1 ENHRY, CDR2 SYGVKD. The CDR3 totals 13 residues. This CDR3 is CASQGARDTEAFF. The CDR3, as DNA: TGTGCCTCCCAGGGGGCGCGGGACACTGAAGCTTTCTTT.

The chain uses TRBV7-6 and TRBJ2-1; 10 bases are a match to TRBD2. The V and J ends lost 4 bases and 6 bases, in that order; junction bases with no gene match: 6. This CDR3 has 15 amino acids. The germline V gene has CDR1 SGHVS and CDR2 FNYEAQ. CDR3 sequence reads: CASSSGTSVLNEQFF. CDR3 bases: TGTGCCAGCAGCTCCGGGACTAGCGTTCTCAATGAGCAGTTCTTC. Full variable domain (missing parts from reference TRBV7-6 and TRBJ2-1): GAGVSQSPRYKVTKRGQDVALRCDPISGHVSLYWYRQALGQGPEFLTYFNYEAQQDKSGLPNDRFSAERPEGSISTLTIQRTEQRDSAMYRCASSSGTSVLNEQFFGPGTRLTVL.

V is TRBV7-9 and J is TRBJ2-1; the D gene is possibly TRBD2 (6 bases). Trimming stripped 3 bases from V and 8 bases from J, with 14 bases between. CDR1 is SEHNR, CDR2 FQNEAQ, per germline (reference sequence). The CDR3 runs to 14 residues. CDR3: CASSLGGAVDEQFF. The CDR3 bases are TGTGCCAGCAGCTTGGGCGGGGCGGTGGATGAGCAGTTCTTC.

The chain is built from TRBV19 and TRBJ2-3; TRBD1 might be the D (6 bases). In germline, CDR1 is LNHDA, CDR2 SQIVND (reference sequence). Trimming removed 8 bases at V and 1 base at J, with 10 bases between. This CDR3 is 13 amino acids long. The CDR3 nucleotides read TGTGCCAGTCAGGCAGGGGGCACAGATACGCAGTATTTT. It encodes CASQAGGTDTQYF.

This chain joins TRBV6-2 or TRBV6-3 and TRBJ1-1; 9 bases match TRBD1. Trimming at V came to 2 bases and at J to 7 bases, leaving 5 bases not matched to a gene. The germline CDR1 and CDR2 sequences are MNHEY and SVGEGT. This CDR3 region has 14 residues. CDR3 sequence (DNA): TGTGCCAGCAGTTACGACAGGGGGAGAGATGAAGCTTTCTTT. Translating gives CASSYDRGRDEAFF.

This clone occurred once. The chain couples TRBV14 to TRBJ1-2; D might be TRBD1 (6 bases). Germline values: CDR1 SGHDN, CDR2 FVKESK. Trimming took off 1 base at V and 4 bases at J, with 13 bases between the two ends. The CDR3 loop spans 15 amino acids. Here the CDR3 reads CASSQAKQGFYGYTF. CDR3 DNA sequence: TGTGCCAGCAGCCAAGCGAAACAGGGATTCTATGGCTACACCTTC.

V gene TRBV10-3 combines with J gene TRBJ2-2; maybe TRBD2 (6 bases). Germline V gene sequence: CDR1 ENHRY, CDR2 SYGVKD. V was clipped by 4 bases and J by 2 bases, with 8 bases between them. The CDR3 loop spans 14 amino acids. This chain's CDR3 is CAISGGENTGELFF. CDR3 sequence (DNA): TGTGCCATCAGTGGGGGGGAAAACACCGGGGAGCTGTTTTTT.

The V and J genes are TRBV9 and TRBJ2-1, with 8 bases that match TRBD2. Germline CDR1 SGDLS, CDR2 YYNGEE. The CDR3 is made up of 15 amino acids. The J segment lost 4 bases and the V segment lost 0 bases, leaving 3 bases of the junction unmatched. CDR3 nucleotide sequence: TGTGCCAGCAGCGTAGCGGGAGGGGGGTACAATGAGCAGTTCTTC. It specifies CASSVAGGGYNEQFF.

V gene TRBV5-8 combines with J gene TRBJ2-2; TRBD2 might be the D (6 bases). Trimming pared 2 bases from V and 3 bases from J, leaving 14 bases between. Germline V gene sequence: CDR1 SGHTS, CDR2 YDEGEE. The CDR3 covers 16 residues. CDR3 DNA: TGTGCCAGCAGCTTTCAATACGGGAGAGACACCGGGGAGCTGTTTTTT. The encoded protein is CASSFQYGRDTGELFF.

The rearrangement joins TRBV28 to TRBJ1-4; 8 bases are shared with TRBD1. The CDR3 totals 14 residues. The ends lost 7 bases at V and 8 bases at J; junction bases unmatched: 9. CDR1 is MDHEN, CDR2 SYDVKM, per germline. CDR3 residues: CASTAGDRREKLFF. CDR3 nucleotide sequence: TGTGCCAGCACCGCTGGGGACAGGCGGGAAAAACTGTTTTTT.

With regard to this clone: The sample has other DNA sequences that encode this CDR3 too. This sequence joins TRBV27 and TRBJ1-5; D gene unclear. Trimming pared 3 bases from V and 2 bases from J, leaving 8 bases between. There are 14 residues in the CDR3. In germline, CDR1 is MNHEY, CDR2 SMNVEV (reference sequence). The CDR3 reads CASSFRSGNQPQHF. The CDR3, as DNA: TGTGCCAGCAGTTTTCGGTCGGGCAATCAGCCCCAGCATTTT.

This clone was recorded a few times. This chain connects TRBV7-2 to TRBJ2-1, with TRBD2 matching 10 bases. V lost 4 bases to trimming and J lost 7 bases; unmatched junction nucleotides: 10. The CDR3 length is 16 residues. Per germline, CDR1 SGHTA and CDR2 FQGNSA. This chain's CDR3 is CASSSRAGGSGNEQFF. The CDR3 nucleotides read TGTGCCAGCAGCTCCCGAGCGGGGGGGAGTGGGAATGAGCAGTTCTTC.

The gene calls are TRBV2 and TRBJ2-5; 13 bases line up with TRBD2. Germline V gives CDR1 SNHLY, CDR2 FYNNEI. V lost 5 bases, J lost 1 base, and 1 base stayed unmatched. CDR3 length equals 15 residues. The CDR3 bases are TGTGCCAGCAGTACTAGCGGGAGGGCCCAAGAGACCCAGTACTTC. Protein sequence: CASSTSGRAQETQYF.

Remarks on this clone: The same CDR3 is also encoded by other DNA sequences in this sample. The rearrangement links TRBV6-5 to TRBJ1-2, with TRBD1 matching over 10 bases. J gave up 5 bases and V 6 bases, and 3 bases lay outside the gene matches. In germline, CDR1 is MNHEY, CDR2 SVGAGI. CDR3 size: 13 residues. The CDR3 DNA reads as TGTGCCAGCAGCAGGACAGGGGGGTATGGCTACACCTTC. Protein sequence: CASSRTGGYGYTF.

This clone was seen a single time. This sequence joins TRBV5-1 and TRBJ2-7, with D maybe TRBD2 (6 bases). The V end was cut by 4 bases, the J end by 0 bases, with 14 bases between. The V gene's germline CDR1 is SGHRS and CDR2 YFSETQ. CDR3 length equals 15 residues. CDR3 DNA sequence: TGCGCCAGCAGCCTGTTTGGGGGGAGCTCCTACGAGCAGTACTTC. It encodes CASSLFGGSSYEQYF.

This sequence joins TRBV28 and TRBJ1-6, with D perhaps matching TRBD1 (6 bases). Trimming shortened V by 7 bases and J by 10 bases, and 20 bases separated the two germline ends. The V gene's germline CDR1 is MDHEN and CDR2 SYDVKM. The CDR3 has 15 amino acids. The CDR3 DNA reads TGTGCCAGCAACAGGGACGGAAAGATGGGGTCACCCCTCCACTTT. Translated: CASNRDGKMGSPLHF.

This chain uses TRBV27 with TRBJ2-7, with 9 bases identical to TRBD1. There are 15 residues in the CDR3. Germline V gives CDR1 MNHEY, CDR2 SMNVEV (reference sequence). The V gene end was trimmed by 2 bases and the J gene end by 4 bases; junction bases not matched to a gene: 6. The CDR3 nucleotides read TGTGCCAGCAGTTTAGGCACAGGGGGCTGGTACGAGCAGTACTTC. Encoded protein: CASSLGTGGWYEQYF.

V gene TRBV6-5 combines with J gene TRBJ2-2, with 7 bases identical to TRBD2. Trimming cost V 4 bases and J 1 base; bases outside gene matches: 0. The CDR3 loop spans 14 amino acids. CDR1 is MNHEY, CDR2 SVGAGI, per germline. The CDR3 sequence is CASSWGGNTGELFF. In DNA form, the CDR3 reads TGTGCCAGCAGTTGGGGGGGGAACACCGGGGAGCTGTTTTTT.

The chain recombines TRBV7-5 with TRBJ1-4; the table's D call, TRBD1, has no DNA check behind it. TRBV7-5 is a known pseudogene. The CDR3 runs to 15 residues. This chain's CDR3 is CARSYHRVGYEKLFF. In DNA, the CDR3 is TGTGCCAGAAGTTACCACAGGGTGGGGTATGAAAAACTGTTTTTT.